The next 9 T cell receptor beta chains were all read from a single sample in a study of T cell responses to AZD1222 COVID-19 vaccine. The table came from immunoSEQ multiplex PCR; TCRdb's copy has only in-frame clones and leaves some out. The sample lists about 84,000 clones; approximately 85% were seen once. The sample here was peripheral blood, taken 28 days after the second AZD1222 dose. The receptors here all came from an adult who received the AZD1222 COVID-19 vaccine.

This chain links TRBV3-1 (or the pseudogene TRBV3-2) with TRBJ1-2; 7 bases match TRBD1. The V gene end was trimmed by 1 base and the J gene end by 7 bases; junction bases not matched to a gene: 3. The length of the CDR3 is 13 residues. The germline CDR1 and CDR2 sequences are LGHDT and YNNKEL (reference sequence). The CDR3, as DNA: TGTGCCAGCAGCCAAGCCAACAGGGGTGGCTACACCTTC. This translates into CASSQANRGGYTF.

The chain recombines TRBV10-2 with TRBJ1-2; D not resolved. The CDR3 covers 14 residues. Deletions cut 0 bases from V and 3 bases from J, with 8 bases between. The V gene's germline CDR1 is WSHSY and CDR2 SAAADI. The CDR3 here is CASSESVAYYGYTF. The CDR3 DNA sequence: TGCGCCAGCAGTGAGTCGGTGGCGTACTATGGCTACACCTTC.

The chain combines TRBV7-2 with TRBJ2-5; the D gene is possibly TRBD2 (5 bases). The V and J ends lost 2 bases and 7 bases respectively, with 20 bases between them. Looked up from germline, CDR1 is SGHTA and CDR2 is FQGNSA. CDR3 length: 16 amino acids. The CDR3 bases are TGTGCCAGCAGCTTAAGGCGCGGACTCTCCTCTGGGACCCAGTACTTC. This sequence encodes CASSLRRGLSSGTQYF.

The rearrangement joins TRBV6-2 or TRBV6-3 to TRBJ2-3; D uncertain. V lost 3 bases, J lost 0 bases, and 10 bases lay in between. Germline values: CDR1 MNHEY, CDR2 SVGEGT. The CDR3 contains 15 residues. The CDR3 DNA reads TGTGCCAGCAGTTATCACCCTATTAGCACAGATACGCAGTATTTT. Its protein is CASSYHPISTDTQYF.

This chain uses TRBV5-5 with TRBJ1-2, with D uncertain. Germline V gene sequence: CDR1 SGHKS, CDR2 YYEKEE (reference sequence). V was trimmed by 6 bases and J by 4 bases, leaving 16 bases between them. This CDR3 has 14 residues. The CDR3 DNA reads TGTGCCAGCAACCCCATCGGAGGGATCTATGGCTACACCTTC. It codes for CASNPIGGIYGYTF. Variable domain in full (rest from reference TRBV5-5 and TRBJ1-2): DAGVTQSPTHLIKTRGQQVTLRCSPISGHKSVSWYQQVLGQGPQFIFQYYEKEERGRGNFPDRFSARQFPNYSSELNVNALLLGDSALYLCASNPIGGIYGYTFGSGTRLTVV.

This rearrangement joins TRBV18 to TRBJ1-2, with 7 bases identical to TRBD1. The CDR3 is made up of 17 amino acids. Germline-derived CDR1 and CDR2 are KGHSH and LQKENI. V shed 0 bases and J 0 bases; nucleotides not matched to a gene: 7. CDR3 DNA sequence: TGTGCCAGCTCACCACCTACCAGGGACAGATCTAACTATGGCTACACCTTC. Encoded protein: CASSPPTRDRSNYGYTF. Complete variable domain (other parts from reference TRBV18 and TRBJ1-2): NAGVMQNPRHLVRRRGQEARLRCSPMKGHSHVYWYRQLPEEGLKFMVYLQKENIIDESGMPKERFSAEFPKEGPSILRIQQVVRGDSAAYFCASSPPTRDRSNYGYTFGSGTRLTVV.

This clone appeared once. The genes are TRBV28 and TRBJ2-3; 13 bases fit TRBD2. This CDR3 is 13 amino acids long. J lost 9 bases, V lost 6 bases, and 3 bases had no gene match. Germline V gives CDR1 MDHEN, CDR2 SYDVKM. CDR3 coding DNA: TGTGCCAGCAGGGAGGGACTAGCGGGAACGCAGTATTTT. Its translation is CASREGLAGTQYF.

The chain has TRBV10-2 and TRBJ2-1, with 10 bases identical to TRBD2. The CDR3 spans 15 residues. The germline gives CDR1 WSHSY, CDR2 SAAADI. The J segment lost 7 bases and the V segment lost 6 bases, leaving 9 bases of the junction unmatched. This chain's CDR3 is CASRSSGGAGNEQFF. In DNA, the CDR3 is TGCGCCAGCAGATCAAGCGGGGGGGCCGGTAATGAGCAGTTCTTC.

This clone has more than one count but fewer than ten. V and J are TRBV11-2 and TRBJ1-3; D not resolved. CDR3 length: 15 residues. Germline V gives CDR1 SGHAT, CDR2 FQNNGV. Trimming removed 0 bases from V and 2 bases from J, with 8 bases in between. The CDR3 nucleotides are TGTGCCAGCAGCTTAGACGTCATGGCTGGAAACACCATATATTTT. It codes for CASSLDVMAGNTIYF.